This T cell receptor (beta chain) was profiled in a study of T cells in localized non-small cell lung cancer. Assay: immunoSEQ multiplex PCR; the TCRdb copy retains only in-frame clones and omits some. The repertoire includes roughly 36,000 clones, about 76% of them detected once, and 30% to 35% sits in the top ten. Trimming pared 3 bases from V and 3 bases from J, leaving 8 bases between. Germline V gives CDR1 LNHDA, CDR2 SQIVND (reference sequence). CDR3 size: 13 residues. The sample consisted of PBMCs, taken before any cancer treatment. This TCR was sampled from a woman aged 35 to 70 with stage II squamous cell lung carcinoma. The chain links TRBV19 to TRBJ2-5; no reliable D call. The CDR3 is CASSISTEETQYF. CDR3 DNA: TGTGCCAGTAGTATTAGTACAGAAGAGACCCAGTACTTC. The full variable domain, in which reference TRBV19 and TRBJ2-5 provide the parts outside the CDR3, is DGGITQSPKYLFRKEGQNVTLSCEQNLNHDAMYWYRQDPGQGLRLIYYSQIVNDFQKGDIAEGYSVSREKKESFPLTVTSAQKNPTAFYLCASSISTEETQYFGPGTRLLVL.